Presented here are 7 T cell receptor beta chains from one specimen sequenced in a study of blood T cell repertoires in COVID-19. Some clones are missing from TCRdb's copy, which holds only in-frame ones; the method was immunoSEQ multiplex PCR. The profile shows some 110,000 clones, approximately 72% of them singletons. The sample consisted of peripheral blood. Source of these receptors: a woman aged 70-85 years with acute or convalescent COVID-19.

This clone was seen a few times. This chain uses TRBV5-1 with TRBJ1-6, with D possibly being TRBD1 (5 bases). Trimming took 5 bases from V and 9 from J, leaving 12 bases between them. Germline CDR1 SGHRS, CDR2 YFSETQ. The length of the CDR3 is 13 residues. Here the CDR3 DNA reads TGCGCCAGCAGGGTCGGGGGAGGTTCACCCCTCCACTTT. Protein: CASRVGGGSPLHF.

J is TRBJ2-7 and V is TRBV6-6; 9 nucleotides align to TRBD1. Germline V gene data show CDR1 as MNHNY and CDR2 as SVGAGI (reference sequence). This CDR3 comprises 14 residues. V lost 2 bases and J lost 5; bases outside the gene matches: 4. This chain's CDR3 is CASSYKRTGDEQYF. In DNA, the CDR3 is TGTGCCAGCAGTTACAAACGGACAGGGGACGAGCAGTACTTC.

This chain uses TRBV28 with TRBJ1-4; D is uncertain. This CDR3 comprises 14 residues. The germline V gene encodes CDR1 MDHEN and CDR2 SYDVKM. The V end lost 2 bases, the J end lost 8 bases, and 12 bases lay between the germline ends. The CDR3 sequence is CASSLVGVWEKLFF. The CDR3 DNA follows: TGTGCCAGCAGTTTAGTCGGGGTCTGGGAAAAACTGTTTTTT. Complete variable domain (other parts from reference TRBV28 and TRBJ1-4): DVKVTQSSRYLVKRTGEKVFLECVQDMDHENMFWYRQDPGLGLRLIYFSYDVKMKEKGDIPEGYSVSREKKERFSLILESASTNQTSMYLCASSLVGVWEKLFFGSGTQLSVL.

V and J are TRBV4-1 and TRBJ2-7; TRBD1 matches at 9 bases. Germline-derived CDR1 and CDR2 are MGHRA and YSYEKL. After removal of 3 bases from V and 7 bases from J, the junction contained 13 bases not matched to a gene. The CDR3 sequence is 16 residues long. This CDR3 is CASSHPRGTGLEEQYF. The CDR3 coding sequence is TGCGCCAGCAGCCACCCCAGAGGGACAGGGCTCGAGGAGCAGTACTTC.

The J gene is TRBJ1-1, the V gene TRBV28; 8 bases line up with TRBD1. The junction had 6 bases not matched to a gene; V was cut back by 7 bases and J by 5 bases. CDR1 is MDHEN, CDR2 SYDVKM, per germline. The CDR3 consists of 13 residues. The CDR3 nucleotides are TGTGCCAGCAAACAGGGGGGATGGACTGAAGCTTTCTTT. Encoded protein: CASKQGGWTEAFF.

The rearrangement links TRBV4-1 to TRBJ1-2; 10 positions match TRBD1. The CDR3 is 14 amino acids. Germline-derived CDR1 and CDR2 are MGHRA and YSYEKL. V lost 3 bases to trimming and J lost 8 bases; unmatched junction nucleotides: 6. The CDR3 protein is CASSHGDRGRGYTF. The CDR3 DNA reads TGCGCCAGCAGCCATGGGGACAGGGGCAGGGGCTACACCTTC.

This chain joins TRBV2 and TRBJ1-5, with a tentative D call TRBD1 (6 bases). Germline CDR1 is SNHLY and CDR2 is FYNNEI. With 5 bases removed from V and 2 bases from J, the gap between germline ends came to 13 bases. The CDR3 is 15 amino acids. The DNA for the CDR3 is TGTGCCAGCAGTATTTACAGGGTAGGCAATCAGCCCCAGCATTTT. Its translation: CASSIYRVGNQPQHF. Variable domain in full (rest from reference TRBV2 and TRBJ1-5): EPEVTQTPSHQVTQMGQEVILRCVPISNHLYFYWYRQILGQKVEFLVSFYNNEISEKSEIFDDQFSVERPDGSNFTLKIRSTKLEDSAMYFCASSIYRVGNQPQHFGDGTRLSIL.